This TCR beta chain was sequenced in a study of T cells expressing NK-cell markers. Study as a whole: Seven donors tested HCMV-seropositive and one tested seronegative among the eight sequenced. Broader study findings: Whether expanded NKG2C+ T cell clones were HCMV-specific remained unclear. As a fraction of CD8+ T cells, dominant NKG2C+ clonotypes reached about 1.0-7.5% in six donors.

The germline CDR1 and CDR2 sequences are DFQATT and SNEGSKA (reference sequence). The CDR3 consists of 13 residues. On this clonotype: The antigen is not known.

TCRdb reprocessed the 5' RACE reads; each CDR3 protein has one entry and no DNA is given. The sample's table shows fewer than 550,000 distinct CDR3 sequences. V gene TRBV20-1 combines with J gene TRBJ2-5; TCRdb proposes TRBD1, but this gene call is untestable without DNA. The sequencing sample was made of blood T cells: a sorted CD56 or NKG2C T cell subset, CD4+ or CD8+ T cells, or bulk PBMC T cells (not recorded which). This TCR was sampled from a woman between 45 and 65 years old in good health. The CDR3 here is CSARVQGVGVQYF.